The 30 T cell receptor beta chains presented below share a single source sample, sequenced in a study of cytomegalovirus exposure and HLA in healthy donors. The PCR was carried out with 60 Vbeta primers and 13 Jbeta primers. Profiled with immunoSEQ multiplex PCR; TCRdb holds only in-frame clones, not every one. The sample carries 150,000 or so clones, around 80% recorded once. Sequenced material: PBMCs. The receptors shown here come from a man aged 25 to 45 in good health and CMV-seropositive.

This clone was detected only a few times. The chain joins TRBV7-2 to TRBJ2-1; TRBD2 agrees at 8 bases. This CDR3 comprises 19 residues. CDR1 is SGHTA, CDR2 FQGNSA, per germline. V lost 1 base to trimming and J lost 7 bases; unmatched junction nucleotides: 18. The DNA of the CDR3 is TGTGCCAGCAGCTTAGTACTGACCCAAGCGGGAGTAAAGTTGAATGAGCAGTTCTTC. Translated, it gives CASSLVLTQAGVKLNEQFF.

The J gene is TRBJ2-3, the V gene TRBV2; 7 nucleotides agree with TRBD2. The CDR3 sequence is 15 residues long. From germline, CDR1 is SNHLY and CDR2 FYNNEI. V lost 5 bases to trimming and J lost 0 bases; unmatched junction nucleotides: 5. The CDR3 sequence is CASSPSGHSTDTQYF. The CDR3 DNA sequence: TGTGCCAGCAGTCCTAGCGGACATAGCACAGATACGCAGTATTTT.

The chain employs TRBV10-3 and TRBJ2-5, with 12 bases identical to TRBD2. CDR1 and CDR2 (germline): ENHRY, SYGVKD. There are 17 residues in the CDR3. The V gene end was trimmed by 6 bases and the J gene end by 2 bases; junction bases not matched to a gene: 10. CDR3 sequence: CAIRATSGRGGQETQYF. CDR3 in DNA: TGTGCCATCAGAGCGACTAGCGGGAGAGGGGGGCAAGAGACCCAGTACTTC.

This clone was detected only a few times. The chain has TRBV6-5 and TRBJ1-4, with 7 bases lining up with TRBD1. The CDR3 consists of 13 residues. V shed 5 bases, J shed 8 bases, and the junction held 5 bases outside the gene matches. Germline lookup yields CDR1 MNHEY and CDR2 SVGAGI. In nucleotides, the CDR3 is TGTGCCAGCAGTGAACCAGGGGGGGAAAAACTGTTTTTT. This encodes CASSEPGGEKLFF.

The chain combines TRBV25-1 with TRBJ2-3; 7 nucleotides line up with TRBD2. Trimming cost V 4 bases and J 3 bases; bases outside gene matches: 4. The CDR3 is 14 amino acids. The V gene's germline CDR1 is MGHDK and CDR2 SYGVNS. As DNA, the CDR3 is TGTGCCAGCAGTGGGGGGGGTTCGACAGATACGCAGTATTTT. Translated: CASSGGGSTDTQYF.

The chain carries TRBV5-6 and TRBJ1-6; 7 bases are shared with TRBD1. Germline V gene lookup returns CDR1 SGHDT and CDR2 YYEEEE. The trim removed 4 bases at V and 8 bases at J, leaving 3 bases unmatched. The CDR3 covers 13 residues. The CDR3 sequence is CASSGDRDSPLHF. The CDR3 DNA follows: TGTGCCAGCAGCGGAGACAGGGATTCACCCCTCCACTTT.

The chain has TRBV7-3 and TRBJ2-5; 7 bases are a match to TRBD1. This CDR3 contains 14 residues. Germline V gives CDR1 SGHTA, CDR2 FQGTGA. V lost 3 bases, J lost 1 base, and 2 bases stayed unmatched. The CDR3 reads CASSFAGGQETQYF. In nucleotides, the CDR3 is TGTGCCAGCAGCTTCGCAGGGGGCCAAGAGACCCAGTACTTC.

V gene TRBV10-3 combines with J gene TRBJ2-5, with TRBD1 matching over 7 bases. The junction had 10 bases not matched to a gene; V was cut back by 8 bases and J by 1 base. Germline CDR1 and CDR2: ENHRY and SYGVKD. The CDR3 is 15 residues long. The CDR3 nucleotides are TGTGCCATCTCCCCAGCCCGGACAGGCCAAGAGACCCAGTACTTC. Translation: CAISPARTGQETQYF.

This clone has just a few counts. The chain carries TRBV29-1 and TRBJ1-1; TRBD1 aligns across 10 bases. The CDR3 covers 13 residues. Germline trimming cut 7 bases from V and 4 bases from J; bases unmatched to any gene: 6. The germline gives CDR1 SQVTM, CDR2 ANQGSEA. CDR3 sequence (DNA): TGCAGCGGGCGACAGGGGGCGCGCACTGAAGCTTTCTTT. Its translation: CSGRQGARTEAFF.

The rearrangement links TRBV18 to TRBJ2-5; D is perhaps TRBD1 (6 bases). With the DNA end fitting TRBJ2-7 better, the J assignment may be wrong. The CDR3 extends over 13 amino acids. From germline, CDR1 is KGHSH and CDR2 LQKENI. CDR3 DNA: TGTGCCAGCTCCCCGGACAGTGCCTACGAGCAGTACTTC. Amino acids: CASSPDSAYEQYF.

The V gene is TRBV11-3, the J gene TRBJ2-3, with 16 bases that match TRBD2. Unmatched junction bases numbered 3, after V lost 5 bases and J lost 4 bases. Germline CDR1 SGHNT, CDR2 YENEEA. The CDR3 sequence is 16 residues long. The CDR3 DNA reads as TGTGCCAGCAGCCCAGGGACTAGCGGGAGGGCAGATACGCAGTATTTT. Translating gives CASSPGTSGRADTQYF.

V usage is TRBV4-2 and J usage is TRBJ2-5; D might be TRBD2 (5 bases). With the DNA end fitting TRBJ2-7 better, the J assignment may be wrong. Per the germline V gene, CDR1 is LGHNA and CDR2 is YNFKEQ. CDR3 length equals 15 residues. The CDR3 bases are TGTGCCAGCAGCCGGGAGAGGGCCAGCGTCTACGAGCAGTACTTC. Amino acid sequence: CASSRERASVYEQYF.

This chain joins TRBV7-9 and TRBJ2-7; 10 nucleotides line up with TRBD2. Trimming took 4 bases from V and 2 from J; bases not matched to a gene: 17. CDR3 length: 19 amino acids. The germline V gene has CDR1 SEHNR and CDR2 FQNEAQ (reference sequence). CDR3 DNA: TGTGCCAGCAGCTCCGCCGGGACTAGCGACGCTGGCCCGACCTACGAGCAGTACTTC. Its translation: CASSSAGTSDAGPTYEQYF.

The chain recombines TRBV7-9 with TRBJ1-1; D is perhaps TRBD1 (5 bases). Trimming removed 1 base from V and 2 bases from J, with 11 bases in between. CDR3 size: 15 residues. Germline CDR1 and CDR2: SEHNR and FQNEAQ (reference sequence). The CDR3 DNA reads TGTGCCAGCAGCTTAGGCATGGGGCTTAACACTGAAGCTTTCTTT. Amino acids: CASSLGMGLNTEAFF.

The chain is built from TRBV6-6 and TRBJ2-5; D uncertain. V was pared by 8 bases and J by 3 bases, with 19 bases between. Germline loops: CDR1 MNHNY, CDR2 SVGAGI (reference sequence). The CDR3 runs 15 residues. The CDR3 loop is CASLTSNYAEETQYF. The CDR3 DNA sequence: TGTGCCAGCCTCACCTCGAACTACGCAGAAGAGACCCAGTACTTC.

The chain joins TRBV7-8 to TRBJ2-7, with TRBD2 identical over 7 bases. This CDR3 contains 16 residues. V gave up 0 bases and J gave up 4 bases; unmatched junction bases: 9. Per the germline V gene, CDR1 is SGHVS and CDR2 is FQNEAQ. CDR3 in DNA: TGTGCCAGCAGCTTAGCGCCTAGCGGAGGCACATACGAGCAGTACTTC. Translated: CASSLAPSGGTYEQYF.

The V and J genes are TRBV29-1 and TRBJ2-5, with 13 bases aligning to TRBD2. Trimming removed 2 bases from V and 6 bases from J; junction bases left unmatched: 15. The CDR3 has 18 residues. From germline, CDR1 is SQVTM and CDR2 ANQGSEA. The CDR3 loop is CSVEQIVRTSGSRQTQYF. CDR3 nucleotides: TGCAGCGTTGAACAAATCGTCAGGACTAGCGGGAGTCGGCAGACCCAGTACTTC. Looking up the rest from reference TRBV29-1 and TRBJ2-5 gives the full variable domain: SAVISQKPSRDICQRGTSLTIQCQVDSQVTMMFWYRQQPGQSLTLIATANQGSEATYESGFVIDKFPISRPNLTFSTLTVSNMSPEDSSIYLCSVEQIVRTSGSRQTQYFGPGTRLLVL.

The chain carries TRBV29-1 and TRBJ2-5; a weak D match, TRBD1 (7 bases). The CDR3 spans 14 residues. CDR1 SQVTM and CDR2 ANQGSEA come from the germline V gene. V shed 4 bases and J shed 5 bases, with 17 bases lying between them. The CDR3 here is CSVGGDSRWETQYF. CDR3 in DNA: TGCAGCGTTGGGGGGGACAGCAGATGGGAGACCCAGTACTTC.

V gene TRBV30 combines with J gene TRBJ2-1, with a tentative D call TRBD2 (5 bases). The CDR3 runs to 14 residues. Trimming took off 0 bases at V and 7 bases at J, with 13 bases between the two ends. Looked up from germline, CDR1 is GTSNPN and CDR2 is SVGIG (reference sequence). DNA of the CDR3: TGTGCCTGGAGTGTTTACGAGGGCGGGAATGAGCAGTTCTTC. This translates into CAWSVYEGGNEQFF.

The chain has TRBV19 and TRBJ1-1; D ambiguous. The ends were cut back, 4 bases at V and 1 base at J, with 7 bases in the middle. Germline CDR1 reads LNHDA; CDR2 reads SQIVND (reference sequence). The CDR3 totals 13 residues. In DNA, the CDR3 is TGTGCCAGTAGTACCAACAAGAACACTGAAGCTTTCTTT. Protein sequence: CASSTNKNTEAFF.

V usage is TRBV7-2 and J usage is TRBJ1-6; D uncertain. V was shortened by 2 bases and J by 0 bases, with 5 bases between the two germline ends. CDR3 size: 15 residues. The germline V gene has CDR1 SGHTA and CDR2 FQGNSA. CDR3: CASSLWSSYNSPLHF. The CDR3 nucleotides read TGTGCCAGCAGCTTATGGAGCTCCTATAATTCACCCCTCCACTTT.

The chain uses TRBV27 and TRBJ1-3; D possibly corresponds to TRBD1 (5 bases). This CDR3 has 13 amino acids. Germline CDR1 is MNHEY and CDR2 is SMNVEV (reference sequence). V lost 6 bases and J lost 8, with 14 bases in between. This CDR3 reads CASSRDSGDTIYF. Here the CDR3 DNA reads TGTGCCAGCAGCCGGGACTCCGGAGACACCATATATTTT.

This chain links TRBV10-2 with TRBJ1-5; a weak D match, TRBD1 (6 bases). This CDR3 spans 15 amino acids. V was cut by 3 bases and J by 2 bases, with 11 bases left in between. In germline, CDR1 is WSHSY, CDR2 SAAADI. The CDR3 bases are TGCGCCAGCAGTGAAACAGGGATTGGCAATCAGCCCCAGCATTTT. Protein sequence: CASSETGIGNQPQHF.

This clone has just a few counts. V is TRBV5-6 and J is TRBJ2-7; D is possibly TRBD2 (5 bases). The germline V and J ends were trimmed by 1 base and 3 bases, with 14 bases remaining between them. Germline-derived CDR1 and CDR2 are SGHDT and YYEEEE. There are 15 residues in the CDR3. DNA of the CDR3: TGTGCCAGCAGCTTGACCACGGGAAACAACTACGAGCAGTACTTC. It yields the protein CASSLTTGNNYEQYF.

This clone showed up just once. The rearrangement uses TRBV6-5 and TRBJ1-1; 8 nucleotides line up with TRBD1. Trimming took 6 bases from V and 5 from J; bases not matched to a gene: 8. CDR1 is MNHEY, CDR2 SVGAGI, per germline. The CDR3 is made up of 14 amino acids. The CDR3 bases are TGTGCCAGCAGGGTAGACAGGGGAAGGACTGAAGCTTTCTTT. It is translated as CASRVDRGRTEAFF.

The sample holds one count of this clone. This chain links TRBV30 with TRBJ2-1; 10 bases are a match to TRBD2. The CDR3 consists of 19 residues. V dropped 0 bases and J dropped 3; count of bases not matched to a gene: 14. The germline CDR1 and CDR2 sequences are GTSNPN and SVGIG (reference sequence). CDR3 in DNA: TGTGCCTGGAGTGTACCTAGCGGGAGCATGGTTCAGATCTACAATGAGCAGTTCTTC. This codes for CAWSVPSGSMVQIYNEQFF.

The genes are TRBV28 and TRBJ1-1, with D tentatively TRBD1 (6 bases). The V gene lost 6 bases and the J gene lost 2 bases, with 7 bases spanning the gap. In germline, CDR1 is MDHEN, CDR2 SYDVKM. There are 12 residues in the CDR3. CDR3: CASRTGNTEAFF. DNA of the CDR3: TGTGCCAGCAGGACAGGTAACACTGAAGCTTTCTTT. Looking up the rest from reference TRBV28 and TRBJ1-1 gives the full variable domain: DVKVTQSSRYLVKRTGEKVFLECVQDMDHENMFWYRQDPGLGLRLIYFSYDVKMKEKGDIPEGYSVSREKKERFSLILESASTNQTSMYLCASRTGNTEAFFGQGTRLTVV.

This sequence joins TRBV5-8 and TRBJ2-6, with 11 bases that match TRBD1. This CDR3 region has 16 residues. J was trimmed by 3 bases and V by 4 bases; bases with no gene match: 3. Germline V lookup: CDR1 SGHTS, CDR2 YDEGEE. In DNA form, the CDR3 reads TGTGCCAGCAGCAGGACAGGGGGCTATGGGGCCAACGTCCTGACTTTC. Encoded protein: CASSRTGGYGANVLTF.

The CDR3 spells CASSLKASRLIFF. The CDR3 region has the DNA TGTGCCAGCAGTTTAAAGGCTAGCCGCCTCATCTTCTTC. V is TRBV28 and J is TRBJ2-1, with a tentative D call TRBD2 (5 bases). CDR1 MDHEN and CDR2 SYDVKM come from the germline V gene. The CDR3 loop spans 13 amino acids. The V end was cut by 2 bases, the J end by 16 bases, with 18 bases between.

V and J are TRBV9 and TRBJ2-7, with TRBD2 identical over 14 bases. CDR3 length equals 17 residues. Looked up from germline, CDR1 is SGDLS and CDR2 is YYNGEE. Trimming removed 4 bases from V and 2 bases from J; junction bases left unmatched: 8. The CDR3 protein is CASSLGLAGASTYEQYF. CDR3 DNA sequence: TGTGCCAGCAGCCTGGGACTAGCGGGAGCCTCCACCTACGAGCAGTACTTC. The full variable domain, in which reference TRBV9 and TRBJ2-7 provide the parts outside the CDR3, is DSGVTQTPKHLITATGQRVTLRCSPRSGDLSVYWYQQSLDQGLQFLIQYYNGEERAKGNILERFSAQQFPDLHSELNLSSLELGDSALYFCASSLGLAGASTYEQYFGPGTRLTVT.